One and the same sample provided the 7 T cell receptor beta chains below, sequenced in a study of human T cells and chemical hapten exposure. Time point of the sample: patch test 2, 6 weeks after DPC sensitization. Regarding treatment: therapeutic diphenylcyclopropenone sensitization with weekly scalp DPC. MiXCR, run by TCRdb on the RACE reads, gives a single entry per CDR3 protein. The data contain over 65,000 distinct CDR3 sequences, roughly 11% of them seen just once; the ten biggest clones take up roughly 1.6%. This specimen consisted of whole blood, obtained in connection with sensitization to the hapten diphenylcyclopropenone (DPC). These receptors were obtained from a man between 18 and 29 years old with alopecia areata. Some clones in this sample may be carry-over from other donors' samples.

The chain has TRBV6-2 or TRBV6-3 and TRBJ2-7, with D possibly matching TRBD1 (5 bases). The CDR3 loop spans 13 amino acids. Trimming left V 6 bases short and J 3 bases short, with 12 bases between. From germline, CDR1 is MNHEY and CDR2 SVGEGT. Here the CDR3 DNA reads TGTGCCAGCAGAGGGGTTTACCTCTACGAGCAGTACGTC. Its protein is CASRGVYLYEQYV.

This clonotype has a count of ten or more. V and J are TRBV6-1 and TRBJ2-5, with TRBD2 matching over 14 bases. The CDR3 has 16 residues. Germline V gene sequence: CDR1 MNHNS, CDR2 SASEGT. The V segment lost 4 bases and the J segment 5 bases; nucleotides outside the gene matches: 6. The CDR3 loop is CASSGRLAGGPETQYF. For the CDR3, the DNA is TGTGCCAGCAGTGGAAGACTAGCGGGGGGGCCGGAGACCCAGTACTTC.

This clonotype has ten or more counts. J is TRBJ2-1 and V is TRBV29-1; no firm D call. Germline CDR1 is SQVTM and CDR2 is ANQGSEA. Trimming left V 5 bases short and J 7 bases short, with 12 bases between. The CDR3 is made up of 12 amino acids. DNA of the CDR3: TGCAGCGTTCTTGTAAGGAGAAATGAGCAGTTCTTC. Protein sequence: CSVLVRRNEQFF.

V usage is TRBV20-1 and J usage is TRBJ2-6, with TRBD1 matching over 9 bases. Germline CDR1 and CDR2: DFQATT and SNEGSKA (reference sequence). The CDR3 runs 15 residues. The V and J ends lost 6 bases and 3 bases, in that order; junction bases with no gene match: 6. CDR3 sequence (DNA): TGCAGTGCGAGGGACAGGGTGCGTGGGGCCAACGTCCTGACTTTC. Encoded protein: CSARDRVRGANVLTF.

This chain joins TRBV10-3 and TRBJ1-2, with 9 nucleotides matching TRBD1. CDR3 length: 14 amino acids. Germline trimming cut 6 bases from V and 5 bases from J; bases unmatched to any gene: 7. CDR1 is ENHRY, CDR2 SYGVKD, per germline. As DNA, the CDR3 is TGTGCCATCAGGTGGACAGGGGACCTTTATGGCTACACCTTC. This translates into CAIRWTGDLYGYTF.

This clonotype occurred a few times. J is TRBJ2-5 and V is TRBV7-3; D is possibly TRBD1 (6 bases). The V gene lost 4 bases and the J gene lost 4 bases, with 13 bases spanning the gap. The CDR3 is made up of 14 amino acids. Per germline, CDR1 SGHTA and CDR2 FQGTGA. This chain's CDR3 is CASSYTGLGETQYF. The CDR3 coding sequence is TGTGCCAGCAGCTACACAGGGCTCGGAGAGACCCAGTACTTC. Combining the CDR3 with reference TRBV7-3 and TRBJ2-5 gives the whole variable domain GAGVSQTPSNKVTEKGKYVELRCDPISGHTALYWYRQSLGQGPEFLIYFQGTGAADDSGLPNDRFFAVRPEGSVSTLKIQRTERGDSAVYLCASSYTGLGETQYFGPGTRLLVL.

The gene calls are TRBV7-6 and TRBJ2-1; 15 nucleotides line up with TRBD2. From germline, CDR1 is SGHVS and CDR2 FNYEAQ. This CDR3 has 22 residues. V shed 0 bases, J shed 2 bases, and the junction held 14 bases outside the gene matches. The CDR3 DNA sequence: TGTGCCAGCAGCTTAGCGAAGGACGGCGGGACTAGCGGGGGGCCTACCTACAATGAGCAGTTCTTC. This sequence encodes CASSLAKDGGTSGGPTYNEQFF.